This T cell receptor beta chain was documented in a study of T cell responses to AZD1222 COVID-19 vaccine. CDR1 and CDR2 (germline): SGHRS, YFSETQ. V was shortened by 3 bases and J by 0 bases, with 10 bases between the two germline ends. The CDR3 covers 15 residues. Using immunoSEQ multiplex PCR, the repertoire was profiled, and TCRdb retains in-frame clones only, with some absent. The table lists roughly 150,000 clones, roughly 91% of them singletons. The rearrangement links TRBV5-1 to TRBJ2-1; maybe TRBD2 (5 bases). Here the sequenced sample was peripheral blood, taken 28 days after the second AZD1222 dose. This TCR derives from an adult who received the AZD1222 COVID-19 vaccine. Here the CDR3 DNA reads TGCGCCAGCAGCTCCGGAGGAAACTCCTACAATGAGCAGTTCTTC. Protein: CASSSGGNSYNEQFF.